The subject of this entry is one T cell receptor (beta chain). This clonotype has just a few counts. No antigen is known for it. One base away there is no much larger clone; base qualities are not given. These data are taken from a study of response to subunit inactivated influenza vaccine (dated by TCRdb to the late 2010s). Study-level background: Deep quantitative T cell receptor repertoire profiling was used in the study to track responses to a trivalent subunit inactivated influenza vaccine. On the study overall, not on this receptor specifically: According to the authors, only a limited number of new T cells may be recruited by each seasonal influenza vaccination.

The CDR3 has 20 amino acids, counting the end cysteine and phenylalanine. Of the read, only the CDR3 DNA is kept; its 60 bases are in frame from base 1. CDR1 and CDR2, looked up from the germline V gene, are SGDLS and YYNGEE. V ends up 0 bases short and J 0 bases short, with an unmatched junction base count of 16. The library came from RT-PCR. The instrument was an Illumina HiSeq 2500. Using fastp trimming at Q25 and MiXCR clonotype assembly, TCRdb reanalyzed the public sequencing data and kept in-frame beta chains. Identical CDR3 protein sequences are pooled into one entry, listed with their most common genes and DNA. The sample table lists about 500,000 distinct CDR3 sequences, 10% to 15% of them with a count of one. Less than 15% of the sample goes to the ten largest clones. The label giving this sample's time point can be read as: approximately 40 days after influenza vaccine administration.

This receptor chain uses TRBV9 and TRBJ2-3, and TRBD2 aligns with 7 junction nucleotides. The material was PBMCs from blood, obtained 45 days after vaccination. This receptor was taken from a man aged 45 to 65 who received an inactivated influenza vaccine. Donor details come from another sample of the same person, matched by shared clones. The CDR3 region: CASSVESGDDITASTDTQYF. The nucleotide sequence reads as follows: TGTGCCAGCAGCGTAGAGAGCGGGGACGATATAACCGCTAGCACAGATACGCAGTATTTT.